A single TCR beta chain is shown here with its context. In germline, CDR1 is SGHTS, CDR2 YDEGEE. The ends were cut back, 0 bases at V and 2 bases at J, with 6 bases in the middle. The CDR3 extends over 14 amino acids. This sample was included in a study of blood T cell repertoires in COVID-19. Study-wide context: Sites across the United States, Italy and Spain contributed samples from acute and convalescent COVID-19. T cells, B-cell-depleted T cells, or PBMCs provided the cDNA or gDNA that served as material.

Assay used: immunoSEQ multiplex PCR; TCRdb lists only in-frame clones, some missing. The sample carries about 200,000 clones, 75% to 90% recorded once. The source is a man between 60 and 75 years old with acute or convalescent COVID-19. The gene calls are TRBV5-8 and TRBJ1-5; no clear D. The sequencing input was peripheral blood. The CDR3 DNA reads as TGTGCCAGCAGCTTGGAGAGGGGCAATCAGCCCCAGCATTTT. This sequence encodes CASSLERGNQPQHF.